This record looks at one T cell receptor beta chain sequence and its context. What it binds is unknown. Germline CDR1 KGHSH, CDR2 LQKENI. The CDR3 spans 18 residues. V shed 1 base and J shed 5 bases, with 23 bases lying between them. TCRdb independently ran MiXCR on the reads; one entry per CDR3 protein. Counted here are about 310,000 distinct CDR3 sequences, roughly 25% occurring once; the ten biggest clones make up 13%. This entry comes from a study of T cell repertoires in cytomegalovirus infection. Study summary: Indicated by public TCR beta signatures were CMV infection and matching HLA type.

Study-wide findings and caveats: Predominance within the ex vivo response was attributable to HLA-C-restricted CMV-specific TCR beta clonotypes.

Sequencing was performed on cultured PBMCs, taken from culture after CMV antigen stimulation. This sequence joins TRBV18 and TRBJ1-2; a possible D gene is TRBD1 (5 bases). This clonotype originated in a human donor in good health (CMV status not recorded). Some clones in this sample may be carry-over from other donors' samples. The CDR3 sequence: CASSPQSPQGSAFYGYTF. CDR3 bases: TGTGCCAGCTCACCACAGAGTCCCCAGGGTTCCGCTTTTTATGGCTACACCTTC.